Described below is a single T cell receptor beta chain sequence and its context. The data derive from a study of tumor T cells in aggressive B-cell lymphoma. The germline V gene encodes CDR1 ENHRY and CDR2 SYGVKD. This CDR3 has 15 amino acids. The trim removed 6 bases at V and 2 bases at J, leaving 6 bases unmatched. Sequencing used immunoSEQ multiplex PCR; TCRdb keeps in-frame clones, though not all of them. The sample includes some 4,000 clones, around 91% of them seen just once. The TCR was taken from an adult with diffuse large B cell lymphoma. The gene calls are TRBV10-3 and TRBJ2-7, with 11 bases identical to TRBD2. Sequences were obtained from tumor tissue. The CDR3, as DNA: TGTGCCATCAGGCCGGGACTAGCGGATACCTACGAGCAGTACTTC. This encodes CAIRPGLADTYEQYF.